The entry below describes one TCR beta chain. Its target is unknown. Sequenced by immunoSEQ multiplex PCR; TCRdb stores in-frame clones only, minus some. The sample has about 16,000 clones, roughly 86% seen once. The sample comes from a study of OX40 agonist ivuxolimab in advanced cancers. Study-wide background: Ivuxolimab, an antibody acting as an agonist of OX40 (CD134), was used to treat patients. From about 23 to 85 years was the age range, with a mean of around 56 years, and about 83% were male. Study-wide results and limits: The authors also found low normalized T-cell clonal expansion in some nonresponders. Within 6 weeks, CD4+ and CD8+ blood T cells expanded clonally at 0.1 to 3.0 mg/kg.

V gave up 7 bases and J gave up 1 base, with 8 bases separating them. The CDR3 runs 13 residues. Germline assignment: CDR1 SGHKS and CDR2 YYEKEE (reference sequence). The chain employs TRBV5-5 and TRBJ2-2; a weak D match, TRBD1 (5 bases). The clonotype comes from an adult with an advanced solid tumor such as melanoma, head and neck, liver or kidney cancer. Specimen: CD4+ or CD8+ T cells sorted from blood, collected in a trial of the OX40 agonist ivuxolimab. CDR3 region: CASGRGNTGELFF. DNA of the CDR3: TGTGCCAGCGGAAGGGGGAACACCGGGGAGCTGTTTTTT.